These 30 T cell receptor beta chains came from one sample sequenced in a study of OX40 agonist ivuxolimab in advanced cancers. Repertoires were generated with immunoSEQ multiplex PCR, while TCRdb's copy carries only in-frame clones and drops some. The sample holds some 41,000 clones, around 87% seen once. The sequencing here drew on CD4+ or CD8+ T cells sorted from blood, taken in a trial of the OX40 agonist ivuxolimab. Source of these receptors: an adult with an advanced solid tumor such as melanoma, head and neck, liver or kidney cancer.

V gene TRBV14 combines with J gene TRBJ1-2; D is unclear. This CDR3 is 17 amino acids long. Germline lookup yields CDR1 SGHDN and CDR2 FVKESK. V lost 0 bases to trimming and J lost 4 bases, with 18 bases between them. This chain's CDR3 is CASSQEADSALAYGYTF. CDR3 DNA: TGTGCCAGCAGCCAAGAGGCAGATTCTGCCCTGGCCTATGGCTACACCTTC.

The genes are TRBV18 and TRBJ2-3, with D possibly called TRBD1 or TRBD2 (5 bases each). This CDR3 has 15 residues. V was trimmed by 4 bases and J by 1 base, leaving 12 bases between them. Germline CDR1 and CDR2: KGHSH and LQKENI. CDR3 residues: CASSRAGGGTDTQYF. The CDR3 DNA reads TGTGCCAGCTCACGGGCTGGGGGAGGCACAGATACGCAGTATTTT.

The chain combines TRBV28 with TRBJ1-1, with TRBD1 matching over 8 bases. The junction had 9 bases not matched to a gene; V was cut back by 4 bases and J by 5 bases. Germline V gives CDR1 MDHEN, CDR2 SYDVKM. This CDR3 region has 15 residues. The CDR3 protein is CASSSVGQGRTEAFF. DNA for the CDR3: TGTGCCAGCAGTTCCGTTGGACAGGGAAGAACTGAAGCTTTCTTT.

The CDR3 spells CASSPYGATGTEAFF. CDR3 nucleotides: TGTGCCAGCAGCCCATACGGGGCGACGGGCACTGAAGCTTTCTTT. The rearrangement joins TRBV9 to TRBJ1-1; possibly TRBD1 for D (5 bases). This CDR3 contains 15 residues. The germline gives CDR1 SGDLS, CDR2 YYNGEE. With 4 bases removed from V and 4 bases from J, the gap between germline ends came to 17 bases.

The gene calls are TRBV10-3 and TRBJ2-3; tentatively, D is TRBD1 or TRBD2 (5 bases each). The CDR3 spans 16 residues. The V end lost 5 bases, the J end lost 4 bases, and 19 bases lay between the germline ends. The germline V gene has CDR1 ENHRY and CDR2 SYGVKD. The CDR3 region is CAISKPGPIHPDTQYF. The CDR3 DNA follows: TGTGCCATCAGTAAACCGGGACCGATACATCCAGATACGCAGTATTTT.

This clone occurred once. The chain combines TRBV2 with TRBJ1-1; D may be TRBD1 (6 bases). V was shortened by 1 base and J by 8 bases, with 11 bases between the two germline ends. The CDR3 loop spans 13 amino acids. CDR1 is SNHLY and CDR2 is FYNNEI in the germline V gene. The CDR3 DNA is TGTGCCAGCAGTGAAGACAGGGTATTAGAAGCTTTCTTT. As protein: CASSEDRVLEAFF.

This clone was recorded only once. The chain uses TRBV5-5 and TRBJ1-6; D may be TRBD1 (6 bases). Germline loops: CDR1 SGHKS, CDR2 YYEKEE (reference sequence). Deletions cut 3 bases from V and 7 bases from J, with 14 bases between. The CDR3 spans 15 residues. In DNA form, the CDR3 reads TGTGCCAGCAGCTCCCAGGACAGCCCGAATTCACCCCTCCACTTT. Its protein product is CASSSQDSPNSPLHF. The complete variable domain, with remaining parts taken from reference TRBV5-5 and TRBJ1-6, reads DAGVTQSPTHLIKTRGQQVTLRCSPISGHKSVSWYQQVLGQGPQFIFQYYEKEERGRGNFPDRFSARQFPNYSSELNVNALLLGDSALYLCASSSQDSPNSPLHFGNGTRLTVT.

Written as DNA, the CDR3 is TGTGCCAGCAGTGGACGGGAGATTTTCTACAATGAGCAGTTCTTC. It translates to CASSGREIFYNEQFF. V and J are TRBV25-1 and TRBJ2-1; D possibly corresponds to TRBD2 (6 bases). CDR3 size: 15 residues. The germline V gene encodes CDR1 MGHDK and CDR2 SYGVNS. The V end lost 4 bases, the J end lost 3 bases, and 13 bases lay between the germline ends.

This sequence joins TRBV5-6 and TRBJ1-4; no definite D call. In germline, CDR1 is SGHDT, CDR2 YYEEEE. This CDR3 region has 15 residues. Trimming removed 0 bases from V and 6 bases from J, with 12 bases in between. CDR3 in DNA: TGTGCCAGCAGCTTGGGGGCCCGGGTCTATGAAAAACTGTTTTTT. Its translation: CASSLGARVYEKLFF.

The chain links TRBV2 to TRBJ2-3; no definite D call. The ends were cut back, 2 bases at V and 12 bases at J, with 6 bases in the middle. The CDR3 loop spans 10 amino acids. Germline loops: CDR1 SNHLY, CDR2 FYNNEI. In DNA form, the CDR3 reads TGTGCCAGCAGTGAACTTCCTCAGTATTTT. This translates into CASSELPQYF.

The gene calls are TRBV2 and TRBJ1-6; possible D gene TRBD1, 6 bases. V gave up 6 bases and J gave up 3 bases, with 12 bases separating them. The CDR3 totals 15 residues. Germline V gene lookup returns CDR1 SNHLY and CDR2 FYNNEI. CDR3 sequence reads: CASRVGGGYNSPLHF. In DNA form, the CDR3 reads TGTGCCAGCAGGGTTGGGGGCGGCTATAATTCACCCCTCCACTTT. The variable domain in full, with the rest retrieved from reference TRBV2 and TRBJ1-6, is EPEVTQTPSHQVTQMGQEVILRCVPISNHLYFYWYRQILGQKVEFLVSFYNNEISEKSEIFDDQFSVERPDGSNFTLKIRSTKLEDSAMYFCASRVGGGYNSPLHFGNGTRLTVT.

The V gene is TRBV5-8, the J gene TRBJ1-2; TRBD1 matches 9 bases. Trimming removed 2 bases from V and 9 bases from J; junction bases left unmatched: 11. CDR1 and CDR2 from the germline V gene are SGHTS and YDEGEE. The CDR3 has 15 amino acids. The CDR3 nucleotides read TGTGCCAGCAGCTTAGGGACAGGGAATACCCGGCGCTACACCTTC. This sequence encodes CASSLGTGNTRRYTF.

With regard to this clone: One end of the junction does not line up with germline, which may come from a read error. The chain couples TRBV7-7 to TRBJ2-1; D call uncertain. CDR3 length: 13 amino acids. Germline assignment: CDR1 SSHAT and CDR2 FNYEAQ (reference sequence). For the CDR3, the DNA is TGTGCTAGCAGCTTAGAAGTCGACAATGAGCAGTTCTTC. Translating it yields CASSLEVDNEQFF.

Comments on this clone: The conserved closing phenylalanine or tryptophan is absent in this CDR3, likely reflecting a read error. Because the CDR3's place on the DNA is in doubt, the DNA is left out and the CDR3 is given as listed by TCRdb. This chain joins TRBV11-3 and TRBJ1-1. Ends included, the CDR3 has 11 residues. Germline lookup yields CDR1 SGHNT and CDR2 YENEEA. CDR3 in amino acids: CASSLGTHIEV.

The chain couples TRBV5-4 to TRBJ1-1; D ambiguous. The CDR3 runs to 15 residues. The V end lost 4 bases, the J end lost 1 base, and 14 bases lay between the germline ends. Germline V lookup: CDR1 SGHNT, CDR2 YYREEE (reference sequence). CDR3 amino acids: CASSPIPHPNTEAFF. The CDR3 DNA reads as TGTGCCAGCAGCCCGATCCCACACCCGAACACTGAAGCTTTCTTT.

The rearrangement joins TRBV7-2 to TRBJ1-2, with D tentatively TRBD1 (5 bases). The CDR3 covers 13 residues. Germline lookup yields CDR1 SGHTA and CDR2 FQGNSA. Trimming stripped 5 bases from V and 4 bases from J, with 11 bases between. The CDR3 region is CASSPGGTYGYTF. Written as DNA, the CDR3 is TGTGCCAGCAGCCCCGGGGGGACCTATGGCTACACCTTC. The full variable domain, rest sourced from reference TRBV7-2 and TRBJ1-2, is GAGVSQSPSNKVTEKGKDVELRCDPISGHTALYWYRQSLGQGLEFLIYFQGNSAPDKSGLPSDRFSAERTGGSVSTLTIQRTQQEDSAVYLCASSPGGTYGYTFGSGTRLTVV.

This chain links TRBV2 with TRBJ2-7; D is undetermined. The CDR3 contains 13 residues. The ends were cut back, 5 bases at V and 4 bases at J, with 12 bases in the middle. CDR1 and CDR2 (germline): SNHLY, FYNNEI. The CDR3 DNA follows: TGTGCCAGCAGTATAAAGTTGGGATACGAGCAGTACTTC. Protein sequence: CASSIKLGYEQYF.

This sequence joins TRBV7-9 and TRBJ2-5; 11 nucleotides line up with TRBD2. Trimming cost V 2 bases and J 0 bases; bases outside gene matches: 11. The CDR3 sequence is 19 residues long. Germline CDR1 is SEHNR and CDR2 is FQNEAQ (reference sequence). The CDR3 region has the DNA TGTGCCAGCAGCTTACGGGTCGCACTAGCGGGAGATTACCAAGAGACCCAGTACTTC. It yields the protein CASSLRVALAGDYQETQYF.

The genes are TRBV27 and TRBJ2-1; no reliable D call. Trimming took 7 bases from V and 3 from J, leaving 16 bases between them. Germline V gene lookup returns CDR1 MNHEY and CDR2 SMNVEV (reference sequence). The length of the CDR3 is 15 residues. DNA for the CDR3: TGTGCCAGCACAGTAAGACCCTTCAGCTACAATGAGCAGTTCTTC. Its translation is CASTVRPFSYNEQFF.

The rearrangement uses TRBV7-2 and TRBJ1-1; D might be TRBD1 (5 bases). Germline V gene sequence: CDR1 SGHTA, CDR2 FQGNSA. CDR3 length: 13 amino acids. V was cut by 5 bases and J by 3 bases, with 10 bases left in between. The CDR3 is CASSRQSYTEAFF. DNA for the CDR3: TGTGCCAGCAGCCGACAGTCCTACACTGAAGCTTTCTTT.

The sample holds one count of this clone. The J gene is TRBJ2-1, the V gene TRBV29-1; 12 nucleotides agree with TRBD2. Germline CDR1 SQVTM, CDR2 ANQGSEA. Trimming removed 4 bases from V and 5 bases from J; junction bases left unmatched: 12. This CDR3 has 17 amino acids. CDR3 protein: CSVGPHLAGGVHNEQFF. In nucleotides, the CDR3 is TGCAGCGTTGGCCCCCACCTAGCGGGAGGGGTGCACAATGAGCAGTTCTTC.

The gene calls are TRBV19 and TRBJ2-7, with D tentatively TRBD1 or TRBD2 (7 bases each). Trimming stripped 6 bases from V and 6 bases from J, with 15 bases between. Germline V gene lookup returns CDR1 LNHDA and CDR2 SQIVND (reference sequence). The CDR3 covers 13 residues. CDR3 protein: CASSSTGRGEQYF. The CDR3 DNA follows: TGTGCCAGTAGCTCGACAGGGAGGGGCGAGCAGTACTTC. The entire variable domain, with the rest obtained from reference TRBV19 and TRBJ2-7, is as follows: DGGITQSPKYLFRKEGQNVTLSCEQNLNHDAMYWYRQDPGQGLRLIYYSQIVNDFQKGDIAEGYSVSREKKESFPLTVTSAQKNPTAFYLCASSSTGRGEQYFGPGTRLTVT.

Comment on this clone: The junction and the germline gene differ at one end; a read error may be behind it. The chain recombines TRBV19 with TRBJ1-4; D perhaps matches TRBD1 (5 bases). Germline CDR1 reads LNHDA; CDR2 reads SQIVND (reference sequence). The CDR3 is made up of 14 amino acids. The CDR3 DNA is TGTGCCAGCACACCCGGGACGGCTAATGAAAGACTGTTTTTT. Translated, it gives CASTPGTANERLFF. Together with reference TRBV19 and TRBJ1-4, the CDR3 gives the full variable domain: DGGITQSPKYLFRKEGQNVTLSCEQNLNHDAMYWYRQDPGQGLRLIYYSQIVNDFQKGDIAEGYSVSREKKESFPLTVTSAQKNPTAFYLCASTPGTANERLFFGSGTQLSVL.

In this sample, this clone turned up once. V usage is TRBV4-1 and J usage is TRBJ1-4; the match to TRBD1 covers 7 bases. Trimming took 4 bases from V and 5 from J; bases not matched to a gene: 7. The CDR3 covers 15 residues. Germline values: CDR1 MGHRA, CDR2 YSYEKL. The DNA for the CDR3 is TGCGCCAGCAGCCGGACAGGATGGGGAAATGAAAAACTGTTTTTT. It is translated as CASSRTGWGNEKLFF.

This rearrangement joins TRBV4-2 to TRBJ2-3; 8 positions match TRBD2. V gave up 4 bases and J gave up 2 bases; unmatched junction bases: 11. CDR1 LGHNA and CDR2 YNFKEQ come from the germline V gene. CDR3 length equals 17 residues. The CDR3 region is CASSRPGLVPSTDTQYF. Written as DNA, the CDR3 is TGTGCCAGCAGCCGACCGGGACTAGTACCGTCCACAGATACGCAGTATTTT.

The rearrangement uses TRBV7-2 and TRBJ2-3; D uncertain. Germline values: CDR1 SGHTA, CDR2 FQGNSA. The V gene lost 1 base and the J gene lost 6 bases, with 5 bases spanning the gap. The CDR3 runs to 12 residues. The CDR3 sequence is CASSLEADTQYF. In DNA, the CDR3 is TGTGCCAGCAGCTTAGAGGCGGATACGCAGTATTTT.

The chain recombines TRBV7-6 with TRBJ2-3, with a weak D call TRBD2 (5 bases). From germline, CDR1 is SGHVS and CDR2 FNYEAQ. The length of the CDR3 is 16 residues. Trimming left V 3 bases short and J 0 bases short, with 13 bases between. The CDR3 spells CASSFLAGISTDTQYF. The CDR3 DNA is TGTGCCAGCAGCTTTCTAGCCGGAATTAGCACAGATACGCAGTATTTT.

The table lists this clone with a count of one. The V and J genes are TRBV4-2 and TRBJ2-2; perhaps TRBD2 as D (5 bases). The length of the CDR3 is 15 residues. Germline CDR1 LGHNA, CDR2 YNFKEQ. Trimming stripped 2 bases from V and 2 bases from J, with 9 bases between. CDR3 bases: TGTGCCAGCAGCCAACCGGGAATCAACACCGGGGAGCTGTTTTTT. It is translated as CASSQPGINTGELFF.

The chain recombines TRBV7-9 with TRBJ1-2; 7 bases line up with TRBD1. With V trimmed by 4 bases and J by 8 bases, 10 bases remained unmatched. Germline CDR1 and CDR2: SEHNR and FQNEAQ (reference sequence). This CDR3 is 14 amino acids long. CDR3: CASSSGDSSGGYTF. CDR3 sequence (DNA): TGTGCCAGCAGCTCCGGGGACAGTTCGGGCGGCTACACCTTC.

The chain uses TRBV18 and TRBJ2-1; no definite D call. Per germline, CDR1 KGHSH and CDR2 LQKENI. The CDR3 extends over 16 amino acids. V was clipped by 0 bases and J by 0 bases, with 9 bases between them. In DNA form, the CDR3 reads TGTGCCAGCTCACCACCGTTCCAAAGCTCCTACAATGAGCAGTTCTTC. This gives the protein CASSPPFQSSYNEQFF.